A selection of T cell receptor beta chains follows, all from one sample in a study of cytomegalovirus exposure and HLA in healthy donors. Method: immunoSEQ multiplex PCR; TCRdb's copy keeps in-frame clones and lacks some. The table records 150,000 to 200,000 clones, about 85% of them present only once. The sequenced material came from PBMCs. The receptors originated from a man younger than 35 in good health and CMV-seronegative. CDR3s include the opening cysteine and the closing phenylalanine or tryptophan. Fields, in order: D gene, J gene, clone size, CDR3 length, V gene, CDR3 protein, CDR3 DNA. The D gene is left open where the match is weak. Clone sizes are given selectively: once, few, many, or a class where the clone is expanded.

. | TRBJ2-5 | . | 14 | TRBV5-1 | CASSHPTEPETQYF | TGCGCCAGCAGCCACCCAACAGAACCGGAGACCCAGTACTTC
TRBD1 | TRBJ2-7 | . | 13 | TRBV27 | CASSRTGSYEQYF | TGTGCCAGCAGTAGGACAGGTAGCTACGAGCAGTACTTC
. | TRBJ2-1 | . | 15 | TRBV29-1 | CSTGERYSGNNEQFF | TGCAGCACTGGGGAAAGGTACTCAGGGAACAATGAGCAGTTCTTC
. | TRBJ1-1 | few | 14 | TRBV9 | CASSPSRGNTEAFF | TGTGCCAGCAGCCCATCGAGAGGGAACACTGAAGCTTTCTTT
. | TRBJ1-1 | . | 14 | TRBV28 | CASSLGSLRTEAFF | TGTGCCAGCAGTTTAGGGAGCCTGAGGACTGAAGCTTTCTTT
TRBD1 | TRBJ1-2 | . | 13 | TRBV30 | CACRTGGTGGYTF | TGTGCCTGCAGGACAGGGGGCACGGGTGGCTACACCTTC
. | TRBJ2-2 | few | 13 | TRBV5-4 | CASSLWLTGELFF | TGTGCCAGCAGCTTATGGCTCACCGGGGAGCTGTTTTTT
TRBD1 | TRBJ2-2 | . | 14 | TRBV29-1 | CSVLTGGKGRELFF | TGCAGCGTTCTGACAGGGGGCAAAGGTCGGGAGCTGTTTTTT
. | TRBJ1-2 | . | 15 | TRBV28 | CASSLIRGLGYGYTF | TGTGCCAGCAGTTTAATTAGGGGTTTAGGGTATGGCTACACCTTC
. | TRBJ1-5 | . | 15 | TRBV5-6 | CASSFGGYSNQPQHF | TGTGCCAGCAGCTTTGGGGGCTATAGCAATCAGCCCCAGCATTTT
TRBD2 | TRBJ2-3 | few | 13 | TRBV10-2 | CASSGSGSGTQYF | TGCGCCAGCAGTGGAAGCGGGAGTGGTACGCAGTATTTT
. | TRBJ2-7 | . | 14 | TRBV7-2 | CASSFEPTGNEQYF | TGTGCCAGCAGCTTTGAGCCTACAGGGAACGAGCAGTACTTC
TRBD1 | TRBJ2-7 | . | 14 | TRBV19 | CASSTGTGFGEQYF | TGTGCCAGTAGTACGGGGACAGGTTTTGGGGAGCAGTACTTC
. | TRBJ2-7 | once | 16 | TRBV4-3 | CASSQETGTDAYEQYF | TGCGCCAGCAGCCAAGAAACTGGGACTGACGCCTACGAGCAGTACTTC
. | TRBJ1-1 | . | 15 | TRBV7-2 | CASSDVGGLGTEAFF | TGTGCCAGCTCCGACGTGGGGGGGTTGGGGACTGAAGCTTTCTTT
TRBD1 | TRBJ1-4 | . | 17 | TRBV9 | CASSGMGQGDSNEKLFF | TGTGCCAGCAGCGGCATGGGACAGGGGGACTCTAATGAAAAACTGTTTTTT
TRBD2 | TRBJ2-7 | . | 14 | TRBV6-1 | CASNTGGDSYEQYF | TGTGCCAGCAATACGGGAGGGGACTCCTACGAGCAGTACTTC
TRBD2 | TRBJ2-5 | . | 16 | TRBV7-2 | CASSSPSTSGRETQYF | TGTGCCAGCAGCTCTCCCTCTACTAGCGGGAGAGAGACCCAGTACTTC
. | TRBJ2-7 | . | 12 | TRBV28 | CASSSPGYEQYF | TGTGCCAGCAGTTCACCAGGTTACGAGCAGTACTTC
. | TRBJ2-7 | . | 14 | TRBV14 | CASSFMQGPYEQYF | TGTGCCAGCAGCTTCATGCAGGGGCCCTACGAGCAGTACTTC
. | TRBJ2-5 | . | 16 | TRBV6-5 | CASSYSKAGPQETQYF | TGTGCCAGCAGTTACTCGAAAGCAGGGCCACAAGAGACCCAGTACTTC
. | TRBJ1-2 | . | 15 | TRBV15 | CATSRGDFGRSGYTF | TGTGCCACCAGCAGAGGCGATTTTGGTCGGAGCGGCTACACCTTC
. | TRBJ2-7 | few | 15 | TRBV6-6 | CASSHRTDRTYEQYF | TGTGCCAGCAGTCACCGGACAGACAGAACCTACGAGCAGTACTTC
. | TRBJ2-3 | . | 13 | TRBV9 | CASSIDRLDTQYF | TGTGCCAGCAGCATCGACAGGCTAGATACGCAGTATTTT
TRBD1 | TRBJ2-7 | few | 15 | TRBV2 | CASRTPGQGNYEQYF | TGTGCCAGCAGGACACCGGGACAGGGGAACTACGAGCAGTACTTC
TRBD1 | TRBJ1-2 | few | 15 | TRBV6-5 | CASSYSTGDDYGYTF | TGTGCCAGCAGTTACTCAACAGGGGATGACTATGGCTACACCTTC
. | TRBJ2-3 | . | 17 | TRBV5-1 | CASSLGTNTRSTDTQYF | TGCGCCAGCAGCTTGGGGACTAATACCCGTAGCACAGATACGCAGTATTTT
. | TRBJ1-1 | . | 14 | TRBV27 | CASSLRGAATEAFF | TGTGCCAGCAGTCTGCGGGGCGCCGCGACTGAAGCTTTCTTT
. | TRBJ2-7 | . | 18 | TRBV21-1 | CASSDPTKSSGETYEQYF | TGTGCCAGCAGCGATCCTACAAAATCTAGCGGGGAAACCTACGAGCAGTACTTC
. | TRBJ2-2 | . | 16 | TRBV4-3 | CASSQDPARGAGELFF | TGCGCCAGCAGCCAAGATCCGGCCAGGGGGGCCGGGGAGCTGTTTTTT
TRBD2 | TRBJ2-5 | . | 13 | TRBV2 | CASRWGLQETQYF | TGTGCCAGCAGATGGGGACTACAAGAGACCCAGTACTTC
. | TRBJ1-5 | . | 15 | TRBV7-8 | CASSLADKTYQPQHF | TGTGCCAGCAGCTTAGCGGACAAGACTTATCAGCCCCAGCATTTT
. | TRBJ2-2 | . | 13 | TRBV2 | CASLRANTGELFF | TGTGCCAGCCTTCGGGCGAACACCGGGGAGCTGTTTTTT
. | TRBJ2-7 | once | 15 | TRBV6-1 | CASMRAQRSSYEQYF | TGTGCCAGCATGAGGGCGCAAAGGAGCTCCTACGAGCAGTACTTC
TRBD1 | TRBJ2-5 | . | 15 | TRBV7-7 | CASSCGTGIGETQYF | TGTGCCAGCAGCTGCGGGACAGGGATAGGGGAGACCCAGTACTTC
. | TRBJ1-1 | . | 15 | TRBV2 | CASRGPGQTNTEAFF | TGTGCCAGCAGGGGGCCGGGACAAACGAACACTGAAGCTTTCTTT
. | TRBJ1-4 | . | 15 | TRBV1 | CTSSQDPSTNEKLFF | TGCACCAGCAGCCAAGATCCATCAACTAATGAAAAACTGTTTTTT
. | TRBJ1-1 | . | 14 | TRBV5-6 | CASTLAARNTEAFF | TGTGCCAGCACCCTCGCGGCCAGGAACACTGAAGCTTTCTTT
TRBD1 | TRBJ1-1 | . | 20 | TRBV23-1 | CASSQSGPPIVRQGDTEAFF | TGCGCCAGCAGTCAATCGGGGCCGCCAATCGTTAGACAGGGGGACACTGAAGCTTTCTTT
. | TRBJ2-7 | few | 12 | TRBV10-3 | CAIRGAGDEQYF | TGTGCCATCAGGGGGGCCGGGGACGAGCAGTACTTC
TRBD1 | TRBJ1-2 | . | 15 | TRBV7-9 | CASSFWTGMEYGYTF | TGTGCCAGCAGCTTCTGGACAGGGATGGAGTATGGCTACACCTTC
. | TRBJ2-7 | . | 12 | TRBV10-3 | CASSYGGYEQYF | TGTGCCAGCAGTTACGGAGGCTACGAGCAGTACTTC
TRBD1 | TRBJ2-6 | . | 20 | TRBV18 | CASSPRQGHPTSSGANVLTF | TGTGCCAGCTCACCCCGACAGGGCCACCCCACGAGCTCTGGGGCCAACGTCCTGACTTTC
. | TRBJ1-4 | . | 15 | TRBV18 | CASSPPKGANEKLFF | TGTGCCAGCTCACCACCGAAGGGGGCTAATGAAAAACTGTTTTTT
TRBD1 | TRBJ2-5 | . | 15 | TRBV7-9 | CASSSIRQGAETQYF | TGTGCCAGCAGCTCGATACGACAGGGGGCAGAGACCCAGTACTTC
TRBD1 | TRBJ2-2 | . | 16 | TRBV13 | CASSFRGRIHTGELFF | TGTGCCAGCAGCTTCAGGGGGCGTATACACACCGGGGAGCTGTTTTTT
TRBD1 | TRBJ1-2 | few | 12 | TRBV30 | CAWPGTGDGYTF | TGTGCCTGGCCGGGGACAGGGGATGGCTACACCTTC
TRBD2 | TRBJ2-1 | . | 17 | TRBV27 | CASSLFSGGSSYNEQFF | TGTGCCAGCAGTTTATTTAGCGGGGGCTCCTCCTACAATGAGCAGTTCTTC
TRBD1 | TRBJ1-4 | . | 14 | TRBV28 | CASGPEGAIEKLFF | TGTGCCAGCGGCCCAGAGGGGGCCATTGAAAAACTGTTTTTT
. | TRBJ1-4 | . | 15 | TRBV7-6 | CASSLAGGGREKLFF | TGTGCCAGCAGCTTAGCCGGGGGTGGTCGCGAAAAACTGTTTTTT
. | TRBJ2-1 | once | 14 | TRBV10-2 | CASSVSIGEQEQFF | TGCGCCAGCAGTGTAAGCATAGGCGAACAGGAGCAGTTCTTC
. | TRBJ2-7 | . | 15 | TRBV27 | CASSLSSGGSYEQYF | TGTGCCAGCAGTTTATCCTCGGGGGGCTCATACGAGCAGTACTTC
TRBD2 | TRBJ2-5 | . | 15 | TRBV28 | CASSLQGGFQETQYF | TGTGCCAGCAGTTTACAGGGAGGGTTTCAAGAGACCCAGTACTTC
TRBD1 | TRBJ2-4 | . | 17 | TRBV7-6 | CASSLGTGLLAKNIQYF | TGTGCCAGCAGCTTAGGGACAGGGCTACTAGCCAAAAACATTCAGTACTTC
. | TRBJ2-5 | once | 12 | TRBV29-1 | CSVVSGSREQYF | TGCAGCGTTGTATCCGGGTCCCGGGAGCAGTACTTC
. | TRBJ1-3 | . | 15 | TRBV27 | CASSLSSGGGNTIYF | TGTGCCAGCAGTTTATCGAGCGGGGGTGGAAACACCATATATTTT
. | TRBJ1-4 | . | 15 | TRBV7-3 | CASSLMAVTNEKLFF | TGTGCCAGCAGCTTAATGGCAGTAACTAATGAAAAACTGTTTTTT
. | TRBJ2-7 | few | 16 | TRBV4-2 | CASSQESQVVSYEQYF | TGTGCCAGCAGCCAAGAGTCCCAGGTGGTCTCCTACGAGCAGTACTTC
TRBD1 | TRBJ1-3 | . | 16 | TRBV2 | CASSLPGQEVGNTIYF | TGTGCCAGCAGTCTCCCGGGACAGGAGGTTGGAAACACCATATATTTT